This passage covers 30 T cell receptor beta chains from one sample sequenced in a study of lymphopenia after photon versus proton radiotherapy. Only in-frame clones appear in the TCRdb table, and some are missing; sequencing was by immunoSEQ multiplex PCR. The sample comprises 150,000 to 200,000 clones, 88% of which are singletons, and 4% to 5% rests with the top ten. The sequencing here drew on peripheral blood, taken from a patient treated with photon-based radiotherapy. These receptors were taken from a man between 45 and 60 years old with gastric cancer.

CDR3 DNA sequence: TGTGCCTGGAGTGAAGGCTCTGATGGTGAAAAACTGTTTTTT. Its translation is CAWSEGSDGEKLFF. This chain uses TRBV30 with TRBJ1-4; D is ambiguous. The V end lost 1 base, the J end lost 7 bases, and 13 bases lay between the germline ends. This CDR3 is 14 amino acids long. Germline V gives CDR1 GTSNPN, CDR2 SVGIG (reference sequence).

This clone was found a few times. This chain joins TRBV6-5 and TRBJ2-6; D gene uncertain. Looked up from germline, CDR1 is MNHEY and CDR2 is SVGAGI. V was clipped by 0 bases and J by 1 base, with 7 bases between them. The CDR3 sequence is 16 residues long. The CDR3: CASSYSIASGANVLTF. The CDR3 nucleotides are TGTGCCAGCAGTTACTCCATCGCATCTGGGGCCAACGTCCTGACTTTC.

The chain couples TRBV14 to TRBJ2-3; D remains ambiguous. This CDR3 spans 16 amino acids. The V and J ends lost 1 base and 2 bases respectively, with 13 bases between them. CDR1 is SGHDN, CDR2 FVKESK, per germline. CDR3 coding DNA: TGTGCCAGCAGCCAAGGTCCAGCTTCCTCCACAGATACGCAGTATTTT. This sequence encodes CASSQGPASSTDTQYF.

The chain has TRBV19 and TRBJ2-7; the D gene is possibly TRBD1 (9 bases). V lost 2 bases and J 3 bases, leaving 14 bases between the germline ends. Germline values: CDR1 LNHDA, CDR2 SQIVND (reference sequence). The CDR3 covers 15 residues. The CDR3 sequence: CASSIREGQGYEQYF. In nucleotides, the CDR3 is TGTGCCAGTAGTATACGGGAGGGACAGGGCTACGAGCAGTACTTC. The whole variable domain, remainder taken from reference TRBV19 and TRBJ2-7, is DGGITQSPKYLFRKEGQNVTLSCEQNLNHDAMYWYRQDPGQGLRLIYYSQIVNDFQKGDIAEGYSVSREKKESFPLTVTSAQKNPTAFYLCASSIREGQGYEQYFGPGTRLTVT.

The V and J genes are TRBV5-5 and TRBJ2-7; 9 bases map to TRBD1. The CDR3 has 14 residues. Germline loops: CDR1 SGHKS, CDR2 YYEKEE (reference sequence). J gave up 2 bases and V 5 bases, and 5 bases lay outside the gene matches. The CDR3 nucleotides are TGTGCCAGCAGTCCGGACAGGGGAACCTACGAGCAGTACTTC. Protein product: CASSPDRGTYEQYF. Filled out from reference TRBV5-5 and TRBJ2-7, the complete variable domain reads DAGVTQSPTHLIKTRGQQVTLRCSPISGHKSVSWYQQVLGQGPQFIFQYYEKEERGRGNFPDRFSARQFPNYSSELNVNALLLGDSALYLCASSPDRGTYEQYFGPGTRLTVT.

The rearrangement links TRBV9 to TRBJ2-1, with D hard to call. This CDR3 is built from 15 residues. V was pared by 0 bases and J by 1 base, with 8 bases between. CDR1 SGDLS and CDR2 YYNGEE come from the germline V gene. The CDR3 DNA reads TGTGCCAGCAGCGTAGATGTGAATTCCTACAATGAGCAGTTCTTC. Its translation: CASSVDVNSYNEQFF.

Here the CDR3 reads CAWSSRNEKLFF. CDR3 DNA sequence: TGTGCCTGGAGTTCCCGGAATGAAAAACTGTTTTTT. This rearrangement joins TRBV30 to TRBJ1-4; D unclear. Germline V lookup: CDR1 GTSNPN, CDR2 SVGIG (reference sequence). The CDR3 contains 12 residues. V shed 2 bases and J shed 5 bases, with 6 bases lying between them. Looking up the rest from reference TRBV30 and TRBJ1-4 gives the full variable domain: SQTIHQWPATLVQPVGSPLSLECTVEGTSNPNLYWYRQAAGRGLQLLFYSVGIGQISSEVPQNLSASRPQDRQFILSSKKLLLSDSGFYLCAWSSRNEKLFFGSGTQLSVL.

This sequence joins TRBV4-1 and TRBJ2-4; no definite D call. The CDR3 spans 15 residues. Trimming took 1 base from V and 5 from J, leaving 12 bases between them. The germline V gene has CDR1 MGHRA and CDR2 YSYEKL. CDR3 sequence (DNA): TGCGCCAGCAGCCAAGGACCTGGACCCCAAAACATTCAGTACTTC. Its protein product is CASSQGPGPQNIQYF.

This chain connects TRBV2 to TRBJ1-4; D not certain. V lost 3 bases and J 4 bases, leaving 9 bases between the germline ends. CDR1 and CDR2 from the germline V gene are SNHLY and FYNNEI. The CDR3 has 14 amino acids. The CDR3 DNA reads as TGTGCCAGCAGTGAGACGGTCTTTAATGAAAAACTGTTTTTT. Protein: CASSETVFNEKLFF.

This clone showed up just once. This chain joins TRBV4-1 and TRBJ2-1; D is perhaps TRBD2 (5 bases). The germline gives CDR1 MGHRA, CDR2 YSYEKL. Trimming stripped 4 bases from V and 4 bases from J, with 11 bases between. The CDR3 has 14 amino acids. The CDR3: CASSPGSGYNEQFF. The CDR3 DNA is TGCGCCAGCAGCCCCGGAAGCGGTTACAATGAGCAGTTCTTC.

The genes are TRBV5-1 and TRBJ2-7; D remains unclear. The V and J ends lost 7 bases and 4 bases respectively, with 12 bases between them. The CDR3 loop spans 12 amino acids. The germline gives CDR1 SGHRS, CDR2 YFSETQ. The CDR3 region has the DNA TGCGCCAGCCGACTGGAAGCATACGAGCAGTACTTC. The encoded protein is CASRLEAYEQYF.

The rearrangement uses TRBV6-5 and TRBJ2-2, with 7 nucleotides matching TRBD1. Germline trimming cut 4 bases from V and 1 base from J; bases unmatched to any gene: 6. Germline V gene lookup returns CDR1 MNHEY and CDR2 SVGAGI. This CDR3 contains 16 residues. For the CDR3, the DNA is TGTGCCAGCAGTTCTGCACAGGGGCGGAACACCGGGGAGCTGTTTTTT. Translated, it gives CASSSAQGRNTGELFF.

The V gene is TRBV10-1, the J gene TRBJ1-4; no reliable D call. Between the trimmed V and J ends, which lost 5 bases and 6 bases, there was a span of 10 bases. The germline CDR1 and CDR2 sequences are WNHNN and SYGVQD (reference sequence). This CDR3 is built from 13 residues. CDR3 sequence (DNA): TGCGCCAGCAGTTTACATCCGGATGAAAAACTGTTTTTT. Its protein is CASSLHPDEKLFF.

This chain uses TRBV11-2 with TRBJ1-2, with a weak D call TRBD1 (5 bases). V lost 5 bases and J lost 12, with 19 bases in between. CDR1 SGHAT and CDR2 FQNNGV come from the germline V gene. The CDR3 spans 13 residues. As DNA, the CDR3 is TGTGCCAGCAGCGCATCTGGGGGTAGGGCGGACACCTTC. Translation gives CASSASGGRADTF. The complete variable domain, with remaining parts taken from reference TRBV11-2 and TRBJ1-2, reads EAGVAQSPRYKIIEKRQSVAFWCNPISGHATLYWYQQILGQGPKLLIQFQNNGVVDDSQLPKDRFSAERLKGVDSTLKIQPAKLEDSAVYLCASSASGGRADTFGSGTRLTVV.

V is TRBV2 and J is TRBJ2-5; weak D call: TRBD2 (6 bases). CDR1 is SNHLY, CDR2 FYNNEI, per germline. V was clipped by 6 bases and J by 5 bases, with 16 bases between them. CDR3 length equals 14 residues. CDR3 in amino acids: CASRRGAGLETQYF. In DNA, the CDR3 is TGTGCCAGCAGGCGGGGAGCAGGGCTGGAGACCCAGTACTTC.

The CDR3 sequence is CASSPAPGQGGYHEAFF. The CDR3 region has the DNA TGTGCCAGCAGCCCCGCTCCGGGACAGGGGGGATACCATGAAGCTTTCTTT. The genes are TRBV5-4 and TRBJ1-1; 11 positions agree with TRBD1. Germline assignment: CDR1 SGHNT and CDR2 YYREEE (reference sequence). The trim removed 4 bases at V and 7 bases at J, leaving 15 bases unmatched. The CDR3 is 17 amino acids.

The chain employs TRBV2 and TRBJ2-7, with D perhaps TRBD1 (5 bases). CDR1 and CDR2 (germline): SNHLY, FYNNEI. V was trimmed by 3 bases and J by 3 bases, leaving 15 bases between them. The CDR3 has 15 amino acids. CDR3 sequence: CASSEGRAESYEQYF. CDR3 coding DNA: TGTGCCAGCAGTGAGGGCAGGGCGGAAAGCTACGAGCAGTACTTC.

The chain has TRBV14 and TRBJ1-1; D remains unclear. The germline V and J ends were trimmed by 0 bases and 3 bases, with 8 bases remaining between them. This CDR3 spans 14 amino acids. CDR1 is SGHDN, CDR2 FVKESK, per germline. The DNA for the CDR3 is TGTGCCAGCAGCCAAGATAGAACATACACTGAAGCTTTCTTT. Encoded protein: CASSQDRTYTEAFF.

The J gene is TRBJ2-5, the V gene TRBV11-1; 12 nucleotides match TRBD2. The CDR3 is 16 amino acids. V lost 5 bases and J lost 3; bases outside the gene matches: 7. Germline V CDR1 and CDR2: SGHAT, FQDESV (reference sequence). The CDR3 DNA sequence: TGTGCCAGCAGCCAAAGACTAGCGGGAGCAAAAGAGACCCAGTACTTC. This codes for CASSQRLAGAKETQYF.

The chain links TRBV2 to TRBJ2-3; D is uncertain. V lost 2 bases, J lost 3 bases, and 18 bases lay in between. Per germline, CDR1 SNHLY and CDR2 FYNNEI. The CDR3 is 17 residues long. The CDR3 DNA reads TGTGCCAGCAGTGAAAGACTCCGCGGCGATTTTACAGATACGCAGTATTTT. Translated: CASSERLRGDFTDTQYF.

The genes are TRBV6-1 and TRBJ2-2, with a possible D match to TRBD1 (6 bases). The CDR3 has 16 residues. Germline V lookup: CDR1 MNHNS, CDR2 SASEGT. Deletions cut 2 bases from V and 1 base from J, with 11 bases between. The CDR3 sequence is CASSERRDMNTGELFF. CDR3 nucleotide sequence: TGTGCCAGCAGTGAACGCCGGGACATGAACACCGGGGAGCTGTTTTTT.

This clone was detected a few times. V is TRBV6-1 and J is TRBJ1-5; D may be TRBD1 (5 bases). V lost 4 bases, J lost 2 bases, and 9 bases lay in between. The CDR3 sequence is 14 residues long. The germline gives CDR1 MNHNS, CDR2 SASEGT. CDR3 protein: CASSGQSRNQPQHF. CDR3 DNA: TGTGCCAGCAGTGGACAGTCCCGCAATCAGCCCCAGCATTTT.

V is TRBV30 and J is TRBJ1-3; no clear D gene. Germline values: CDR1 GTSNPN, CDR2 SVGIG (reference sequence). This CDR3 contains 12 residues. V was cut by 4 bases and J by 3 bases, with 7 bases left in between. CDR3 region: CAWIILGNTIYF. In DNA form, the CDR3 reads TGTGCCTGGATCATCCTTGGAAACACCATATATTTT. Full variable domain (remainder filled in from reference TRBV30 and TRBJ1-3): SQTIHQWPATLVQPVGSPLSLECTVEGTSNPNLYWYRQAAGRGLQLLFYSVGIGQISSEVPQNLSASRPQDRQFILSSKKLLLSDSGFYLCAWIILGNTIYFGEGSWLTVV.

This chain links TRBV25-1 with TRBJ1-2; possible D gene TRBD1, 5 bases. The CDR3 totals 16 residues. The germline V and J ends were trimmed by 0 bases and 4 bases, with 15 bases remaining between them. The V gene's germline CDR1 is MGHDK and CDR2 SYGVNS. CDR3 DNA sequence: TGTGCCAGCAGTGAATACCGGACAAGAGGGGTCTATGGCTACACCTTC. Translating it yields CASSEYRTRGVYGYTF.

The rearrangement uses TRBV15 and TRBJ2-3, with 13 positions matching TRBD2. The CDR3 is 18 residues long. The germline CDR1 and CDR2 sequences are LNHNV and YYDKDF (reference sequence). The V segment lost 0 bases and the J segment 6 bases; nucleotides outside the gene matches: 9. CDR3 amino acids: CATSRDRTSGRWADTQYF. The CDR3 DNA sequence: TGTGCCACCAGCAGAGATCGGACTAGCGGGAGATGGGCTGATACGCAGTATTTT.

The rearrangement joins TRBV5-1 to TRBJ1-2; D not certain. Trimming stripped 4 bases from V and 3 bases from J, with 13 bases between. This CDR3 is 14 amino acids long. Germline V gene data show CDR1 as SGHRS and CDR2 as YFSETQ. CDR3 DNA sequence: TGCGCCAGCAGCGCCGCCGACAATTACTATGGCTACACCTTC. It encodes CASSAADNYYGYTF.

The chain combines TRBV6-5 with TRBJ2-2, with D perhaps matching TRBD1 or TRBD2 (5 bases each). Per germline, CDR1 MNHEY and CDR2 SVGAGI. The CDR3 contains 14 residues. The V end lost 4 bases, the J end lost 5 bases, and 11 bases lay between the germline ends. CDR3: CASSWGLGTGELFF. The CDR3 bases are TGTGCCAGCAGTTGGGGGTTGGGGACCGGGGAGCTGTTTTTT.

This sequence joins TRBV6-6 and TRBJ2-3; D possibly corresponds to TRBD1 (6 bases). From germline, CDR1 is MNHNY and CDR2 SVGAGI (reference sequence). V lost 1 base and J lost 6, with 14 bases in between. This CDR3 has 15 amino acids. The CDR3 region has the DNA TGTGCCAGCAGTTACTTACAGGGTCTTTCGGATACGCAGTATTTT. This sequence encodes CASSYLQGLSDTQYF.

The chain combines TRBV15 with TRBJ2-3; TRBD2 agrees at 8 bases. Trimming removed 0 bases from V and 1 base from J; junction bases left unmatched: 3. The CDR3 is 16 amino acids. Germline V gives CDR1 LNHNV, CDR2 YYDKDF (reference sequence). The CDR3 protein is CATSRDPAGGTDTQYF. CDR3 coding DNA: TGTGCCACCAGCAGAGATCCAGCGGGAGGCACAGATACGCAGTATTTT.

V is TRBV7-9 and J is TRBJ2-2; D perhaps matches TRBD2 (5 bases). The CDR3 sequence is 13 residues long. V lost 7 bases and J lost 5, with 11 bases in between. CDR1 is SEHNR, CDR2 FQNEAQ, per germline (reference sequence). The CDR3 bases are TGTGCCAGCACCTCACGGGGAACCGGGGAGCTGTTTTTT. It is translated as CASTSRGTGELFF.